This T cell receptor beta chain was identified during a study of siplizumab effects on memory and regulatory T cells. General study points: In controls, about 28% of mappable alloreactive CD4+ clones were Treg-derived on average, versus about 65% with siplizumab. In unstimulated cells, naive T cells appeared more diverse than memory T cells and seemed major alloresponse contributors.

Clones were read by immunoSEQ multiplex PCR, and TCRdb kept only the in-frame ones, dropping some. Of 15,000 to 20,000 clones in the sample, about 45% are singletons; the top ten hold roughly 6.2%. Coculture of the mixed lymphocyte reaction cells took place at 37 degrees C and lasted around 6 days. J lost 3 bases, V lost 2 bases, and 7 bases had no gene match. Germline CDR1 is MNHEY and CDR2 is SVGAGI. The CDR3 loop spans 15 amino acids. Notes on this clone: Its antigen is not identified.

This sequence originates from a human donor in good health; the cells came from an allogeneic mixed lymphocyte reaction. Some clones in this sample may be carry-over from other donors' samples. Sequencing was performed on CFSE-low (dividing) CD4+ T cells sorted from an allogeneic mixed lymphocyte reaction. This chain joins TRBV6-5 and TRBJ2-7, with TRBD1 matching over 7 bases. This CDR3 is CASSYDRETVYEQYF. CDR3 nucleotide sequence: TGTGCCAGCAGTTACGACAGGGAAACAGTCTACGAGCAGTACTTC.